Listed below are T cell receptor beta chains from one sample, sequenced in a study of PD-L1 blockade in urothelial cancer. This table comes from immunoSEQ multiplex PCR, and its TCRdb copy is limited to in-frame clones, with some not included. The data show 100,000 to 150,000 clones, with approximately 85% seen just once and 2% to 3% held by the top ten. Source: PBMCs, taken around atezolizumab (anti-PD-L1) treatment. These receptors all stem from a man aged 50-59 years with urothelial cancer. Both conserved end residues are part of each CDR3. Each record gives: clone size, J gene, D gene, V gene, CDR3 DNA, CDR3 protein. The D gene is left open where the match is weak. Size is omitted from some rows. Given values are once, few, many or a class for expanded clones.

>NA|TRBJ2-7|TRBD2|TRBV6-5
TGTGCCAGCAGTTACTCGAGTAGCGGGAGCTCCTACGAGCAGTACTTC
CASSYSSSGSSYEQYF
>few|TRBJ1-6|NA|TRBV6-5
TGTGCCAGCAGTTACTCGTTCCGGGGAGGTTCACCCCTCCACTTT
CASSYSFRGGSPLHF
>NA|TRBJ1-2|TRBD1|TRBV7-9
TGTGCCAGCAGTCCACAGGGGGCTCAGTGGGCTAACTATGGCTACACCTTC
CASSPQGAQWANYGYTF
>NA|TRBJ2-3|TRBD2|TRBV15
TGTGCCACCAGCAGAATAGCGGGAGGCACAGATACGCAGTATTTT
CATSRIAGGTDTQYF
>NA|TRBJ2-5|TRBD2|TRBV6-5
TGTGCCAGCAGTTACAAATTCGGACTAGTGGGAGAGACCCAGTACTTC
CASSYKFGLVGETQYF
>NA|TRBJ2-1|TRBD2|TRBV4-1
TGCGCCAGCAGCCAAGGTGGGACTAGCGGGAGTTATGAGCAGTTCTTC
CASSQGGTSGSYEQFF
>NA|TRBJ2-3|TRBD1|TRBV30
TGTGCCTGGAGTGCCGACAGGGACCCCGATACGCAGTATTTT
CAWSADRDPDTQYF
>NA|TRBJ2-6|TRBD2|TRBV27
TGTGCCAGCAGGGTAGCGGGAGGGCCTTCTGGGGCCAACGTCCTGACTTTC
CASRVAGGPSGANVLTF
>NA|TRBJ2-1|TRBD2|TRBV18
TGTGCCAGCTCACCGGGACTAGCTTCCTACAATGAGCAGTTCTTC
CASSPGLASYNEQFF
>NA|TRBJ2-7|NA|TRBV5-4
TGTGCCAGCAGCTTGATACGGGAGCCCTACGAGCAGTACTTC
CASSLIREPYEQYF
>NA|TRBJ1-1|NA|TRBV6-5
TGTGCCAGCAGTTACTCCGGACAGATGAACACTGAAGCTTTCTTT
CASSYSGQMNTEAFF
>NA|TRBJ1-2|TRBD1|TRBV5-5
TGTGCCAGCAGCTTGGTAGGCACAGGGGCTATCTATGGCTACACCTTC
CASSLVGTGAIYGYTF
>once|TRBJ2-7|NA|TRBV4-2
TGTGCCAGCAGCCAAGATTCCTTTCCCGAGCAGTACTTC
CASSQDSFPEQYF
>NA|TRBJ1-5|NA|TRBV30
TGTGCCTGTTCTAAGGGGAATTACAATCAGCCCCAGCATTTT
CACSKGNYNQPQHF
>NA|TRBJ2-1|TRBD2|TRBV28
TGTGCCAGCAGTTTATCTTTAGGGACTAGCGAGTTCTTC
CASSLSLGTSEFF
>NA|TRBJ2-2|TRBD1|TRBV9
TGTGCCAGCAGCGTAGCCAGGGGGCACGGGGAGCTGTTTTTT
CASSVARGHGELFF
>NA|TRBJ2-3|NA|TRBV6-4
TGTGCCAGCAGTGACGAGGGCAGCAGTCGCACAGATACGCAGTATTTT
CASSDEGSSRTDTQYF
>NA|TRBJ2-7|TRBD2|TRBV4-1
TGCGCCAGCAGCCAAGGGGGCTCCGGGACTAGCGGGTTCTACGAGCAGTACTTC
CASSQGGSGTSGFYEQYF
>NA|TRBJ1-6|TRBD1|TRBV6-1
TGTGCCAGCTACAGGGGAAATTCACCCCTCCACTTT
CASYRGNSPLHF
>NA|TRBJ2-2|NA|TRBV28
TGTGCCAGCAGTTTAGGAGGGAGTACCACCGGGGAGCTGTTTTTT
CASSLGGSTTGELFF
>NA|TRBJ2-1|NA|TRBV30
TGTGCCTGGACCCGGGGGTCGGGGTACAATGAGCAGTTCTTC
CAWTRGSGYNEQFF
>NA|TRBJ1-3|NA|TRBV18
TGTGCCAGCTCACCACCGGGGACTAAACCTGGAAACACCATATATTTT
CASSPPGTKPGNTIYF
>NA|TRBJ2-5|NA|TRBV14
TGTGCCAGCAGCCACTATATGGAGACCCAGTACTTC
CASSHYMETQYF
>many|TRBJ2-7|NA|TRBV28
TGTGCCAGCAGCTACCAATCATACGAGCAGTACTTC
CASSYQSYEQYF
>NA|TRBJ1-6|NA|TRBV2
TGTGCCAGCAACGGAGTTGAGAATTCACCCCTCCACTTT
CASNGVENSPLHF
>NA|TRBJ2-3|NA|TRBV29-1
TGCAGCGTGGTCCCGCTAGCCCCAGATACGCAGTATTTT
CSVVPLAPDTQYF
>few|TRBJ1-1|NA|TRBV7-9
TGTGCCAGCAGGTACCGGGACACCCTTTCCGGAGCTTTCTTT
CASRYRDTLSGAFF
>NA|TRBJ2-3|NA|TRBV2
TGTGCCAGCACCAAAGCGGTTAGAGATACGCAGTATTTT
CASTKAVRDTQYF
>NA|TRBJ1-2|TRBD1|TRBV10-3
TGTGCCATCAGTCCGGACAGGACATATGGCTACACCTTC
CAISPDRTYGYTF
>NA|TRBJ1-5|TRBD1|TRBV28
TGTGCCAGCAGTTTAGAGACAGGGGGAAATCAGCCCCAGCATTTT
CASSLETGGNQPQHF
>NA|TRBJ2-7|TRBD2|TRBV30
TGTGCCTGGAGTGTGGGGCTAGCGGGAACCGAGCAGTACTTC
CAWSVGLAGTEQYF
>NA|TRBJ1-1|NA|TRBV18
TGTGCCAGCTCACCAGGACATATGAACACTGAAGCTTTCTTT
CASSPGHMNTEAFF
>NA|TRBJ1-6|TRBD1|TRBV6-1
TGTGCCACCGACCGACAGGGAAGGGGATCACCCCTCCACTTT
CATDRQGRGSPLHF